The sequence of this T cell receptor beta chain was determined in a study of blood T cell repertoires in COVID-19. About the research overall: The analysed material was cDNA or gDNA that came from T cells, B-cell-depleted T cells, or PBMCs.

Data came from immunoSEQ multiplex PCR; TCRdb stores just in-frame clones and leaves some out. The sample lists approximately 150,000 clones, more than 65% occurring once. Germline-derived CDR1 and CDR2 are SEHNR and FQNEAQ (reference sequence). The trim removed 5 bases at V and 4 bases at J, leaving 13 bases unmatched. This CDR3 is built from 17 residues. The sequenced material came from peripheral blood. V and J are TRBV7-9 and TRBJ2-1; 8 positions agree with TRBD2. This TCR came from a man between 65 and 85 years old with active or convalescent COVID-19. The CDR3 DNA reads TGTGCCAGCAGCCCTTCCCGACACCCGGGGGGGTACAATGAGCAGTTCTTC. Amino acids: CASSPSRHPGGYNEQFF.